The text below deals with one T cell receptor (beta chain). Its antigen has not been determined. Per-nucleotide qualities are absent, and no much larger clonotype sits a single base away. The cohort comprised more than 550 healthy bone marrow donors. All cohort members were sampled while nominally healthy, although unrecorded immune exposures were likely present. The donor was CMV seronegative and was included in the group of about 350 seronegative cohort members. Every donor gave a peripheral blood sample, and the peripheral blood mononuclear cells from that sample were used for TCR beta sequencing. Genomic DNA extraction from the blood cell samples was performed with the Qiagen DNeasy Blood Extraction Kit. The data derive from a study of cytomegalovirus exposure and HLA in healthy donors (dated by TCRdb to 2016 to 2017). Regarding the research as a whole: An earlier analysis of more than 550 of the donors reported 250 to 350 Gb of sequence data and some 110 million unique TCR beta sequences obtained from approximately 180 million T cells. An early release that covered about 600 HLA-typed donors contained approximately 300 gigabases of sequencing data and 65 million to 100 million unique TCR sequences. Of the roughly 390 genotyped donors, 81% were placed in the genetic ancestry cluster associated with self-reported Caucasian donors. The study aimed to test whether cataloging public T cell receptors could reveal signatures of past pathogen exposure. Using immunosequencing, the study profiled T cell repertoires from roughly 650 subjects and related those repertoires to cytomegalovirus serostatus. A separate validation cohort of approximately 120 different subjects was used in addition to the approximately 610-subject first cohort. To predict cytomegalovirus infection status, the study combined high-throughput TCR immunosequencing, statistical association of individual TCRs with disease status, and machine learning. In a later analysis, previously published TCR beta repertoires from 500 to 750 donors were re-analyzed and high-resolution HLA genotyping was added so that TCR occurrence patterns could be studied. Rather than using new phenotypic data, the later analysis identified candidate immune exposures from TCR beta sequences and from how often those sequences occurred across donors. An earlier analysis of fewer than 750 of the donors used high-throughput TCR beta sequencing to judge whether each TCR beta V gene segment behaved as functional or pseudogenic. Donor age, sex, ethnicity and CMV serostatus were collected together with the repertoire data. In a later genetic analysis, genome-wide SNP genotypes for about three fifths of the roughly 670 donors were used, and that subset was treated as a discovery cohort. Every discovery cohort repertoire had been produced on one sequencing platform. Class I and class II HLA loci were covered by the typing at four-digit resolution. Typing coverage varied by locus: 629-630 donors for A, B, C, DRB1 and DQB1; 500 to 550 for DQA1; some 610 for DPA1; roughly 470 for DPB1. Roughly five DR-DQ haplotypes were handled as single units for association and clustering because linkage in the cohort was strong. Across 300 to 500 genotyped donors of the cohort, an average of approximately 220,000 unique TCR beta nucleotide sequences per donor were sequenced, and 15% to 20% of those sequences were non-productive. The research as a whole found: Correlated functional status among segregating V segments might be attributable to linkage disequilibrium, but an unknown experimental factor could not be ruled out. A later genetic analysis reported fewer N-insertions in productive TCRs among donors in an Asian-associated ancestry cluster than the roughly 720-donor mean. A later analysis found that HLA-associated TCR beta chains were more clonally expanded and had lower generation probabilities than equally common non-associated chains. The 87-base-pair reads could not distinguish some IMGT-functional V segments, including TRBV6-2 and TRBV6-3, so those segments were excluded. Most TCR sequences were observed very rarely across donors, whereas some public TCRs were present in many individuals. In both the original and validation cohorts, the classifier was reported to diagnose cytomegalovirus status with high specificity and sensitivity. Three of the identified cytomegalovirus-associated TCR beta chains were confirmed in vitro to be specific for cytomegalovirus antigens. The study gave a list of around 170 TCR beta chains associated with cytomegalovirus. This cohort had only TCR beta chains sequenced, and the lack of alpha or paired-chain data limited which features could be detected. Strong co-occurrence of HLA alleles, especially DR and DQ, made assigning TCR associations to individual alleles difficult. The earlier analysis of some 540 of the donors excluded fewer than 20 rarely observed V segments, including chromosome 9 orphons, because counts were too low. In a later genetic analysis, a missense DCLRE1C variant was associated with V-gene and J-gene trimming of TCR beta chains, and the association was replicated in an independent cohort. Immune exposure information for the cohort was limited to CMV serostatus. In an earlier analysis of a few hundred of the donors, most TCR beta V segments were observed in productive rearrangements about 90% or about 30% of the time, broadly matching IMGT annotations. A group of highly shared sequence variants was considered likely to be a technical artifact of the sequencing pipeline. In a later analysis, several top co-occurrence clusters were reported to appear linked to parvovirus B19, influenza, CMV and Epstein-Barr virus. A further reported finding was that TCR beta sequences accurately predicted the HLA-A and HLA-B alleles for most subjects in the first cohort. It was suggested by the authors that the approach could potentially be generalized to other disease states and immunological phenotypes. Because HLA typing was unavailable for some donors at each locus, only the typed subset was used in association tests. Roughly uniform sequencing depth across donors was assumed in presence/absence analyses, although this assumption may not hold. Most CMV-associated TCR beta chains appeared to be HLA-restricted in a later analysis, and the HLA associations seemed to be driven largely by CMV exposure. According to a later analysis, TCR association rates differed among HLA loci, with DRB1 alleles showing the most associated TCRs and HLA-C alleles showing the fewest. Specific HLA alleles were associated with around 18,000 TCR beta sequences at a false discovery rate of 0.05 in a later analysis.

For CDR1 and CDR2, the germline V gene (reference sequence) lists GTSNPN and SVGIG. V is pared back by 0 bases and J by 7 bases, with 5 bases lying between the germline termini. The CDR3 spans 11 residues, from the cysteine through the phenylalanine. The read is trimmed to its CDR3 DNA, 33 bases read in frame from base 1. The method was the immunoSEQ multiplex PCR assay. For the multiplex PCR, a mixture combining 60 forward primers for TCR Vbeta segments and 13 reverse primers for TCR Jbeta segments was used. The CDR3 region of rearranged TCR beta genes was amplified from genomic DNA by a multiplex PCR assay. Amplified TCR beta libraries were sequenced as 87-base-pair reads on the Illumina HiSeq System. In the original analysis: A later analysis counted about 82 million unique TCR beta chains across the 550 to 700 repertoires, and about 10 million of these chains were shared by at least two donors. Raw reads were error-corrected and collapsed into unique sequences by a nearest-neighbor algorithm in which closely related sequences were merged to remove PCR and sequencing errors. V, D and J gene segments were assigned by aligning CDR3 sequences to IMGT reference sequences. For a sequence to be retained, at least a six-nucleotide match to both a V gene segment and a J gene segment was required. A rearrangement counted as productive if the CDR3 had no stop codons and remained in frame with V and J, and every other rearrangement counted as non-productive. CDR3 was defined by IMGT convention, running from the second conserved V-encoded cysteine to the conserved J-encoded phenylalanine. The earlier analysis of some 580 of the donors excluded any sequence lacking an unambiguous match to a single V gene segment. An earlier analysis of 587 of the donors classified V segments as functional when productive rearrangements were above 56.7% and as segregating when the standard deviation between donors was above 5%. A statistical classification framework was built to diagnose cytomegalovirus status from the catalog of TCR beta chain sequences. V and J gene assignment, in a later analysis, came from comparing TCR nucleotide sequences with IMGT/GENE-DB human TR gene sequences. The TCRdist pipeline was used in a later analysis to assign CDR3 sequences and most-parsimonious VDJ recombination scenarios. In a later analysis, each TCR beta chain was defined by its CDR3 amino acid sequence together with its V-gene family, and reads without a unique V-gene family were excluded. To address suspected cross-contamination and a sequencing artifact, a later analysis removed approximately 590 highly shared, low-generation-probability nucleotide sequences. In a later analysis, a clonal expansion index was calculated for each public chain from normalized within-repertoire ranks of inferred template counts. Generation probabilities in a later analysis came from a VDJ recombination model fitted to out-of-frame rearrangements, and those results were checked against IGoR. In a later analysis, hypergeometric tests were used to score TCR-TCR, TCR-HLA and TCR-CMV co-occurrence, with a repertoire-size bias correction applied to TCR pairs. A later analysis estimated false discovery rates by permuting HLA or CMV assignments 20 times. In a later analysis, co-occurring TCRs were grouped using DBSCAN, and TCRdist sequence similarity was added for clustering within HLA-allele-positive subsets. Repertoires with fewer than 30,000 or more than 120,000 public chains were left out of co-occurrence clustering, as were about 5 repertoires with anomalous nucleotide sharing. The source is immuneACCESS, and TCRdb retained only in-frame sequences with V and J called. Part of the clones is not carried over; for the studies checked, unresolved V genes explain less than half of this, and the remainder is unexplained. The V and J calls and clone size were taken over from that table, and D and trimming were inferred from the DNA. Counted in this sample were fewer than 200,000 clones; approximately 81% of them appeared once. The ten largest clones take up 1.3% to 1.5% of the sample.

The chain is assembled from TRBV30 and TRBJ2-3; the D gene assignment is ambiguous. Sample: PBMCs. This TCR came from a man between 18 and 35 years old in good health and CMV-seronegative. At the DNA level, the sequence is TGTGCCTGGAGTGTACAATATACGCAGTATTTT. This gives the protein CAWSVQYTQYF. This CDR3, with the reference TRBV30 and TRBJ2-3 proteins standing in past its ends, gives the full variable domain SQTIHQWPATLVQPVGSPLSLECTVEGTSNPNLYWYRQAAGRGLQLLFYSVGIGQISSEVPQNLSASRPQDRQFILSSKKLLLSDSGFYLCAWSVQYTQYFGPGTRLTVL.